This passage covers 23 T cell receptor beta chains from one sample sequenced in a study of cytomegalovirus exposure and HLA in healthy donors. PCR employed 60 Vbeta and 13 Jbeta primers. Some clones are missing from TCRdb's copy, which holds only in-frame ones; the method was immunoSEQ multiplex PCR. The data hold roughly 130,000 clones, with about 71% observed a single time. The sequenced sample consisted of PBMCs. These receptors all stem from a woman aged 55-75 years in good health and CMV-seropositive.

The J gene is TRBJ1-1, the V gene TRBV15; maybe TRBD1 (5 bases). CDR1 LNHNV and CDR2 YYDKDF come from the germline V gene (reference sequence). The CDR3 spans 14 residues. Trimming took off 4 bases at V and 4 bases at J, with 13 bases between the two ends. DNA of the CDR3: TGTGCCACCAGCAATCAGGCCGGGGGCACTGAAGCTTTCTTT. Its translation is CATSNQAGGTEAFF. Variable domain in full (rest from reference TRBV15 and TRBJ1-1): DAMVIQNPRYQVTQFGKPVTLSCSQTLNHNVMYWYQQKSSQAPKLLFHYYDKDFNNEADTPDNFQSRRPNTSFCFLDIRSPGLGDTAMYLCATSNQAGGTEAFFGQGTRLTVV.

The chain is built from TRBV2 and TRBJ2-1, with 7 nucleotides matching TRBD1. Germline V gene lookup returns CDR1 SNHLY and CDR2 FYNNEI. J was trimmed by 4 bases and V by 8 bases; bases with no gene match: 8. The CDR3 runs to 14 residues. CDR3 bases: TGTGCCAGCCTTGGACAGGCCTCGTACAATGAGCAGTTCTTC. Residues: CASLGQASYNEQFF.

Of note for this clone: The same CDR3 arises from other DNA sequences in this sample as well. The rearrangement uses TRBV25-1 and TRBJ2-6; D unresolved. V shed 4 bases and J shed 4 bases, with 5 bases lying between them. Germline CDR1 reads MGHDK; CDR2 reads SYGVNS. The CDR3 extends over 13 amino acids. The CDR3, as DNA: TGTGCCAGCAGTGGGGCGGGGGCCAACGTCCTGACTTTC. It yields the protein CASSGAGANVLTF.

The chain has TRBV13 and TRBJ1-1, with 7 bases that match TRBD1. V gave up 3 bases and J gave up 1 base; unmatched junction bases: 8. Germline lookup yields CDR1 PRHDT and CDR2 FYEKMQ (reference sequence). The CDR3 extends over 16 amino acids. CDR3 sequence (DNA): TGTGCCAGCAGCTTCATACAGGGGATGGGGAACACTGAAGCTTTCTTT. Its translation: CASSFIQGMGNTEAFF.

The chain recombines TRBV19 with TRBJ2-3; D might be TRBD2 (5 bases). The CDR3 extends over 13 amino acids. Germline CDR1 is LNHDA and CDR2 is SQIVND (reference sequence). Trimming shortened V by 1 base and J by 7 bases, and 9 bases separated the two germline ends. CDR3 nucleotide sequence: TGTGCCAGTAGTATAGTAGGGAGTAATACGCAGTATTTT. Amino acid sequence: CASSIVGSNTQYF.

V and J are TRBV4-1 and TRBJ1-1, with TRBD1 matching 9 bases. This CDR3 contains 14 residues. The junction had 6 bases not matched to a gene; V was cut back by 6 bases and J by 4 bases. The germline V gene encodes CDR1 MGHRA and CDR2 YSYEKL. CDR3 sequence (DNA): TGCGCCAGCAGTGACGGACAGGGGAGCACTGAAGCTTTCTTT. This encodes CASSDGQGSTEAFF.

The V call is TRBV7-3, the J call TRBJ2-2; possibly TRBD1 for D (5 bases). V lost 7 bases, J lost 0 bases, and 9 bases lay in between. The V gene's germline CDR1 is SGHTA and CDR2 FQGTGA. The CDR3 has 14 amino acids. CDR3: CASNDRANTGELFF. The CDR3 DNA is TGTGCCAGCAACGACAGAGCGAACACCGGGGAGCTGTTTTTT.

This clone has just a few counts. This sequence joins TRBV18 and TRBJ1-5; D is possibly TRBD1 (6 bases). Trimming pared 2 bases from V and 4 bases from J, leaving 9 bases between. The V gene's germline CDR1 is KGHSH and CDR2 LQKENI. The CDR3 loop spans 14 amino acids. The CDR3 sequence: CASSPDRLNQPQHF. For the CDR3, the DNA is TGTGCCAGCTCACCAGACAGGTTAAATCAGCCCCAGCATTTT. The variable domain in full, with the rest retrieved from reference TRBV18 and TRBJ1-5, is NAGVMQNPRHLVRRRGQEARLRCSPMKGHSHVYWYRQLPEEGLKFMVYLQKENIIDESGMPKERFSAEFPKEGPSILRIQQVVRGDSAAYFCASSPDRLNQPQHFGDGTRLSIL.

The chain uses TRBV7-2 and TRBJ1-1; TRBD1 agrees at 7 bases. CDR3 length: 13 residues. V shed 5 bases, J shed 7 bases, and the junction held 7 bases outside the gene matches. Germline values: CDR1 SGHTA, CDR2 FQGNSA. The CDR3 here is CASSRGTVSEAFF. The DNA of the CDR3 is TGTGCCAGCAGCCGTGGGACAGTGAGTGAAGCTTTCTTT.

The rearrangement links TRBV4-1 to TRBJ1-5; D is uncertain. This CDR3 region has 16 residues. The ends were cut back, 3 bases at V and 1 base at J, with 13 bases in the middle. Germline V CDR1 and CDR2: MGHRA, YSYEKL. This CDR3 reads CASSQFQTGSNQPQHF. The DNA of the CDR3 is TGCGCCAGCAGCCAGTTTCAGACGGGGAGCAATCAGCCCCAGCATTTT.

This chain uses TRBV7-3 with TRBJ1-6; a weak D match, TRBD1 (5 bases). The CDR3 spans 14 residues. Trimming stripped 2 bases from V and 6 bases from J, with 8 bases between. CDR1 is SGHTA, CDR2 FQGTGA, per germline. DNA of the CDR3: TGTGCCAGCAGCTTAGAGGGACTTAATTCACCCCTCCACTTT. Its translation is CASSLEGLNSPLHF. The full variable domain, with the rest looked up from reference TRBV7-3 and TRBJ1-6, is GAGVSQTPSNKVTEKGKYVELRCDPISGHTALYWYRQSLGQGPEFLIYFQGTGAADDSGLPNDRFFAVRPEGSVSTLKIQRTERGDSAVYLCASSLEGLNSPLHFGNGTRLTVT.

J is TRBJ2-3 and V is TRBV19, with TRBD2 identical over 11 bases. Losses at the gene ends were 9 bases for V and 2 bases for J; bases not matched to a gene: 7. CDR1 is LNHDA, CDR2 SQIVND, per germline (reference sequence). The CDR3 has 15 amino acids. In nucleotides, the CDR3 is TGTGCCAGCTGTAGCGGGGGGGCAGACACAGATACGCAGTATTTT. The encoded protein is CASCSGGADTDTQYF.

The chain recombines TRBV7-9 with TRBJ2-3; a possible D gene is TRBD2 (5 bases). The germline V gene has CDR1 SEHNR and CDR2 FQNEAQ (reference sequence). This CDR3 spans 14 amino acids. V was shortened by 6 bases and J by 0 bases, with 10 bases between the two germline ends. The CDR3 region has the DNA TGTGCCAGCAGGGGGAGACTGAGCACAGATACGCAGTATTTT. It codes for CASRGRLSTDTQYF.

This clone was observed a few times. The V call is TRBV11-2, the J call TRBJ1-1, with D unclear. Per germline, CDR1 SGHAT and CDR2 FQNNGV. The germline V and J ends were trimmed by 3 bases and 6 bases, with 14 bases remaining between them. This CDR3 spans 14 amino acids. CDR3 DNA sequence: TGTGCCAGCAGCTTCCTCCCTTCGGGGTCTGAAGCTTTCTTT. As protein: CASSFLPSGSEAFF.

The chain carries TRBV7-8 and TRBJ2-2; 10 bases map to TRBD1. The CDR3 covers 15 residues. Germline V gene lookup returns CDR1 SGHVS and CDR2 FQNEAQ. V lost 10 bases to trimming and J lost 5 bases; unmatched junction nucleotides: 10. The chain's CDR3 is CATPPPGQGTGELFF. DNA for the CDR3: TGTGCCACCCCACCTCCGGGACAGGGGACCGGGGAGCTGTTTTTT.

This chain joins TRBV6-1 and TRBJ1-2; possible D gene TRBD1, 5 bases. The germline gives CDR1 MNHNS, CDR2 SASEGT. The CDR3 has 12 residues. Deletions cut 6 bases from V and 8 bases from J, with 13 bases between. The CDR3: CASRQGRRGYTF. CDR3 coding DNA: TGTGCCAGCAGGCAGGGTCGAAGGGGCTACACCTTC.

This clone has just one count. The chain recombines TRBV6-6 with TRBJ2-5; 8 bases agree with TRBD2. The junction had 10 bases not matched to a gene; V was cut back by 2 bases and J by 5 bases. Germline V gene data show CDR1 as MNHNY and CDR2 as SVGAGI (reference sequence). CDR3 size: 16 residues. DNA for the CDR3: TGTGCCAGCAGTTACCCCCCCGCGGGGGGCGGGGAGACCCAGTACTTC. Amino acids: CASSYPPAGGGETQYF.

The chain joins TRBV18 to TRBJ1-5, with TRBD1 as a possible D gene (5 bases). The CDR3 sequence is 15 residues long. V gave up 3 bases and J gave up 0 bases, with 9 bases separating them. Per the germline V gene, CDR1 is KGHSH and CDR2 is LQKENI. In DNA, the CDR3 is TGTGCCAGCTCACCGGGGCAGAATAGCAATCAGCCCCAGCATTTT. Protein product: CASSPGQNSNQPQHF.

This chain uses TRBV19 with TRBJ2-7, with 11 bases identical to TRBD1. Germline V gene lookup returns CDR1 LNHDA and CDR2 SQIVND (reference sequence). V lost 2 bases and J lost 0; bases outside the gene matches: 9. The CDR3 runs to 18 residues. CDR3: CASSIRTGGPTSSYEQYF. DNA for the CDR3: TGTGCCAGTAGTATAAGGACAGGGGGCCCGACTAGCTCCTACGAGCAGTACTTC.

The rearrangement joins TRBV5-5 to TRBJ1-3, with a tentative D call TRBD1 (5 bases). From germline, CDR1 is SGHKS and CDR2 YYEKEE (reference sequence). V dropped 4 bases and J dropped 4 bases, with 12 bases sitting between them. The CDR3 is 14 residues long. The CDR3, as DNA: TGTGCCAGCAGCCCAGACAGTTCCGGAAACACCATATATTTT. Translation gives CASSPDSSGNTIYF.

CDR3 DNA sequence: TGTGCCAGCAGCTTCCCGGCCGCCGGGGGGGAACTGTTTTTT. This gives the protein CASSFPAAGGELFF. This sequence joins TRBV5-4 and TRBJ1-4; weak D call: TRBD1 (5 bases). V lost 2 bases and J lost 12, with 17 bases in between. This CDR3 has 14 amino acids. Germline V gene lookup returns CDR1 SGHNT and CDR2 YYREEE (reference sequence). The full variable domain, rest sourced from reference TRBV5-4 and TRBJ1-4, is ETGVTQSPTHLIKTRGQQVTLRCSSQSGHNTVSWYQQALGQGPQFIFQYYREEENGRGNFPPRFSGLQFPNYSSELNVNALELDDSALYLCASSFPAAGGELFFGSGTQLSVL.

The rearrangement joins TRBV2 to TRBJ1-3; TRBD1 might be the D (6 bases). The CDR3 runs to 15 residues. Trimming left V 6 bases short and J 0 bases short, with 12 bases between. Germline CDR1 is SNHLY and CDR2 is FYNNEI. The CDR3 protein is CASRVRQVSGNTIYF. In nucleotides, the CDR3 is TGTGCCAGCAGGGTTAGACAGGTCTCTGGAAACACCATATATTTT.

The chain has TRBV7-8 and TRBJ1-2, with D possibly being TRBD1 (5 bases). The CDR3 is 15 residues long. Trimming left V 4 bases short and J 4 bases short, with 16 bases between. CDR1 SGHVS and CDR2 FQNEAQ come from the germline V gene. The CDR3 is CASSYSPGDVYGYTF. In DNA, the CDR3 is TGTGCCAGCAGCTATAGTCCGGGGGACGTCTATGGCTACACCTTC. Based on the CDR3 plus reference TRBV7-8 and TRBJ1-2, the full variable domain is GAGVSQSPRYKVAKRGQDVALRCDPISGHVSLFWYQQALGQGPEFLTYFQNEAQLDKSGLPSDRFFAERPEGSVSTLKIQRTQQEDSAVYLCASSYSPGDVYGYTFGSGTRLTVV.